The present T cell receptor beta chain was sequenced within a study of T cells expressing NK-cell markers. On the study more broadly: Researchers got TCR beta repertoires out of sorted CD3+CD56+NKG2C+, CD3+CD56+NKG2C- and CD3+CD56-NKG2C+ T cells. Study-wide results and caveats: Clones of NKG2C+ T cells that had expanded were of unclear HCMV specificity. NKG2C+ dominant clonotype frequencies in a handful of donors were about 1.0-7.0% of CD8+ T cells.

As the method of synthesis, 5'RACE template switching with UMIs yielded TCR beta cDNA. Each CDR3 protein gets one entry in TCRdb, which reprocessed the 5' RACE reads and gives no DNA. The sample has 300,000 to 450,000 distinct CDR3 sequences, and its top ten clones hold roughly 5.2%. Remarks on this clonotype: Its target is not known.

The CDR3 covers 13 residues. Germline CDR1 is DFQATT and CDR2 is SNEGSKA (reference sequence). Specimen: blood T cells: a sorted CD56 or NKG2C T cell subset, CD4+ or CD8+ T cells, or bulk PBMC T cells (not recorded which). V usage is TRBV20-1 and J usage is TRBJ2-3. This sequence originates from a man aged 18-75 years in good health. The CDR3 loop is CSARLDSSDTQYF.